This T cell receptor beta chain was recovered during a study of T-cell memory formation after mild COVID-19 (dated by TCRdb to about 2021). Broadly, across the study: Most TCR sequence clusters were specific to one of the two donors. T-cell clones expanding and contracting after mild COVID-19 in a couple of donors were tracked by longitudinal TCRalpha and TCRbeta repertoire sequencing. Two young, previously healthy adult volunteers made up the cohort, one male and one female.

In regard to this clonotype: Its specific antigen is unknown. No much larger clonotype is one base removed from it; base qualities were not supplied.

What the study reported, not specific to this receptor: Only a couple of mild cases were covered by the study, and larger cohorts that include severe cases with pre-infection samples were considered necessary. Clones that contracted from day 15 to 85 showed balanced CD4/CD8 phenotypes, whereas a second wave of clones that expanded from day 15 to 37 leaned towards CD4+. The detection of some responding clones in pre-infection memory suggests that pre-existing cross-reactive memory T cells joined the SARS-CoV-2 response. SARS-CoV-2 specificity of the second-wave clones peaking on day 37 was not confirmed. Contracting CD4+ clones were found mainly in CM and EM memory subsets, while CD8+ clones were enriched in EMRA.

Sequencing took place on an Illumina NovaSeq 6000. cDNA libraries for TCRalpha and TCRbeta were prepared by 5'RACE using constant-segment primers, with sample barcodes and unique molecular identifiers added. RNA was extracted from every sample with Trizol reagent. Amplification of the libraries took two PCR steps, and the second step added a second sample barcode plus Illumina TruSeq adapters. The libraries were sequenced on an Illumina NovaSeq using 2 x 150 bp paired-end reads. The published analysis was carried out like this. Demultiplexing of reads and collapsing into UMI-guided consensus sequences were performed with migec v1.2.7. With mixcr v2.1.11, UMI consensuses were aligned to TRA and TRB V and J templates and assembled into clonotypes. Expanded or contracted clonotypes were those called significant by both edgeR and NoisET, with noise models trained on biological replicates. edgeR calls used a false discovery rate-adjusted p below 0.01 and a log2 fold-change threshold of 1. As an exploratory analysis of dynamics, PCA with hierarchical clustering was applied to max-normalized trajectories of the 1000 most abundant clonotypes. Separately sequenced CD4+ and CD8+ repertoires were used to assign the CD4 or CD8 phenotype of responding clones. TCRdb redid the processing of the public reads, applying fastp at Q25 and MiXCR, and retained in-frame beta chains. Merged by CDR3 protein, the rows form single entries marked with the most common genes and DNA. TCRdb, rather than the study authors, made the V and J calls. The sample has around 450,000 distinct CDR3 sequences on record, 20% of them singletons. Around 8% of the sample goes to the ten largest clones.

The cysteine opens and the phenylalanine closes a CDR3 of 15 amino acids. Of the read, only the CDR3 DNA is kept; its 45 bases are in frame from base 1. Looking up the germline V gene (reference sequence) yields CDR1 MNHEY and CDR2 SMNVEV. Trimming takes 4 bases from V and 0 bases from J, and the germline ends sit 13 bases apart. PBMCs were isolated by Ficoll-Paque density gradient centrifugation. Sequenced material: PBMCs or a T cell subset sorted from them (not recorded which). This chain joins TRBV27 to TRBJ2-7, with TRBD1 perhaps the D gene, on 6 matching bases. The sequence was collected from an adult woman who had mild COVID-19 (a few samples of this study predate the infection). The sample titles of this study are shuffled in the database, so cell type and time point are left out; the donor was told from shared clones. The CDR3 protein sequence reads: CASSSTGTPSYEQYF. The nucleotides are TGTGCCAGCAGTTCGACGGGGACACCCTCCTACGAGCAGTACTTC.